The source of this TCR beta chain is a study of CD8 T cells in Susac syndrome. Roughly 0.45 to 1 ug RNA was reverse transcribed with random hexamers. TCRdb itself ran the immunoSEQ multiplex PCR reads through MiXCR, one entry per CDR3 protein. Among 250,000 to 350,000 distinct CDR3 sequences listed, 85% were seen once. CDR1 and CDR2 from the germline V gene are SGDLS and YYNGEE. V dropped 7 bases and J dropped 2; count of bases not matched to a gene: 8. The CDR3 contains 14 residues. The sample taken for sequencing was CD8+ T cells from PBMCs. The gene calls are TRBV9 and TRBJ1-1; the match to TRBD1 covers 7 bases. This clonotype was obtained from a human donor with multiple sclerosis. CDR3 region: CASGTGTVNTEAFF. The DNA of the CDR3 is TGTGCCAGCGGGACTGGGACAGTAAACACTGAAGCTTTCTTT. The full variable domain, in which reference TRBV9 and TRBJ1-1 provide the parts outside the CDR3, is DSGVTQTPKHLITATGQRVTLRCSPRSGDLSVYWYQQSLDQGLQFLIQYYNGEERAKGNILERFSAQQFPDLHSELNLSSLELGDSALYFCASGTGTVNTEAFFGQGTRLTVV.